The text below deals with one T cell receptor (beta chain). Its matching antigen is unknown. Using immunoSEQ multiplex PCR, the repertoire was profiled, and TCRdb retains in-frame clones only, with some absent. The sample has tens of thousands of clones, about 90% seen once. This CDR3 is built from 16 residues. With V trimmed by 5 bases and J by 5 bases, 9 bases remained unmatched. Germline CDR1 reads SEHNR; CDR2 reads FQNEAQ (reference sequence). This specimen comes from a study of lymphopenia after photon versus proton radiotherapy. Study-wide results and limits: Survival link was tested only in deceased patients; proton benefit remains a possibility.

The origin of this receptor is a man between 40 and 49 years old with gastric cancer. The rearrangement links TRBV7-9 to TRBJ1-1; the match to TRBD1 covers 12 bases. The sequencing used peripheral blood, collected from a patient treated with photon-based radiotherapy. CDR3 amino acids: CASSLGTGGPWTEAFF. The DNA of the CDR3 is TGTGCCAGCAGCCTCGGGACAGGGGGCCCGTGGACTGAAGCTTTCTTT.